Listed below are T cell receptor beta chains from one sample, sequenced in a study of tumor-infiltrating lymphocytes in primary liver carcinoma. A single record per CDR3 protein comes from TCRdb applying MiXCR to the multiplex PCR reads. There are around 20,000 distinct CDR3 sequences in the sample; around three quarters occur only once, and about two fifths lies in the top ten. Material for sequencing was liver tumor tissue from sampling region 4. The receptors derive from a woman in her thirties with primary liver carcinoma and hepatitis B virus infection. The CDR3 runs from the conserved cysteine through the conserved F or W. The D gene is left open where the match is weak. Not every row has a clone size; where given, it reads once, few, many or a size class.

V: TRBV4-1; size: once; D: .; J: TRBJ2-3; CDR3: CASSRTGQRDGYTQYF; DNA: TGCGCCAGCAGTCGCACCGGACAGAGGGACGGGTATACGCAGTATTTT
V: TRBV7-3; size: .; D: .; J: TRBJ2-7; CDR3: CVSILNRAHKQYF; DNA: TGTGTCAGCATCTTAAATCGGGCTCACAAGCAGTACTTC
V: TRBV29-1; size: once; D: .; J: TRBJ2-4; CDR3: CGVEDREIWCF; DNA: TGCGGCGTTGAAGATCGGGAAATATGGTGCTTC
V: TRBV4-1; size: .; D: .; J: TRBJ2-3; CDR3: CANSQLGMVTEDSDTQYF; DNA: TGCGCCAACAGCCAACTAGGCATGGTTACTGAAGACTCGGATACGCAGTATTTT
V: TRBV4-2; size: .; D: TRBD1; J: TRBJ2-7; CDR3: CASSQEHLGQGGQREQYF; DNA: TGTGCTAGTAGCCAGGAACACCTAGGACAGGGGGGACAGCGCGAGCAGTACTTC
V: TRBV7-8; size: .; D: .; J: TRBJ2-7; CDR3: CTSSSARGCTMSSYEQYF; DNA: TGTACCAGCAGCTCGGCTCGCGGTTGTACTATGAGCTCCTACGAGCAGTACTTC
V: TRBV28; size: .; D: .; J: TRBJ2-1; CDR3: CDSSRARRLNEQFF; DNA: TGTGACAGCAGTCGCGCCCGGCGGTTAAATGAGCAGTTCTTC
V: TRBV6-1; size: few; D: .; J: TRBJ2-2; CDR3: CASSETLPMGAANTGELFF; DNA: TGTGCCAGCAGTGAAACCCTTCCTATGGGCGCCGCGAACACCGGGGAGCTGTTTTTT
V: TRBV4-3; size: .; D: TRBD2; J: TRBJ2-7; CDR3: CASSQDRWTWREHYF; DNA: TGTGCCAGCAGCCAAGATCGATGGACATGGCGGGAGCATTACTTC
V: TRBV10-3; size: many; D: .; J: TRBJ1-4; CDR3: CAICELGARGKLFF; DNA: TGTGCCATCTGTGAACTCGGGGCGCGGGGAAAACTGTTTTTT
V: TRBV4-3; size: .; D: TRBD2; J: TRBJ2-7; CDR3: CARIQGTSGNYEQYF; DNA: TGCGCCAGGATCCAAGGAACCAGCGGGAACTACGAGCAGTATTTC
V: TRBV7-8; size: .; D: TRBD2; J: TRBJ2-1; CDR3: CASSPGLAGGVALDSEQFF; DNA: TGTGCCAGCAGCCCCGGACTAGCGGGAGGGGTTGCCCTCGATTCGGAGCAGTTCTTC
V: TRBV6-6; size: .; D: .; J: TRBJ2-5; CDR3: CASSLKAAGAEETRYF; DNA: TGTGCCAGCTCTCTTAAAGCAGCAGGGGCTGAGGAGACCCGGTACTTC
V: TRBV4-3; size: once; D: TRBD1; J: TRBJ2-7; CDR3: CANSQDRWTGRNQYF; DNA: TGCGCCAACAGCCAAGATCGATGGACAGGGCGGAACCAGTACTTC
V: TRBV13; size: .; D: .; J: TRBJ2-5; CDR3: CASSLTGTNRENQYF; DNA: TGTGCCAGCAGCCTGACTGGGACCAACCGAGAGAACCAGTACTTC
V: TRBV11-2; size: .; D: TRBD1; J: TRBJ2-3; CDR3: CASSRTRQGKGDTQYF; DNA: TGTGCCAGCAGTCGAACGCGACAGGGAAAGGGAGATACGCAGTATTTT
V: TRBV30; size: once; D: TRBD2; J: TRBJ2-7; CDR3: CAWRGLAEKSYDQYF; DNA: TGTGCCTGGAGGGGACTAGCAGAGAAGTCCTACGATCAGTACTTC
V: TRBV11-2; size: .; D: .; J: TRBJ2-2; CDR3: CAINSQGAPDTGELFF; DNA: TGTGCCATCAACTCACAGGGTGCTCCAGACACCGGGGAGCTGTTTTTT
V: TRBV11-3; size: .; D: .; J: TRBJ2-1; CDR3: CASSLLAGGRYEQFF; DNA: TGTGCCAGCAGCCTACTAGCTGGGGGGAGGTATGAGCAGTTCTTC
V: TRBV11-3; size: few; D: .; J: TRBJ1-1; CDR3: CASREGNTETFF; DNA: TGTGCCAGCAGGGAAGGGAACACTGAAACTTTCTTT
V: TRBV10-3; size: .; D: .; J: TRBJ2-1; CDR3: CAISPMGTRDEQFF; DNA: TGCGCCATCAGTCCCATGGGGACCCGGGATGAGCAGTTCTTC
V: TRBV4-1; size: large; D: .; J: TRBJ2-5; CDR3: CASSQEERAVTQYF; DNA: TGCGCCAGCAGCCAAGAAGAGAGGGCCGTGACCCAGTACTTC
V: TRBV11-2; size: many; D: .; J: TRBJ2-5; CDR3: CASSDLTGAGETQYF; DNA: TGTGCCAGCAGCGACCTGACAGGAGCGGGAGAGACCCAGTACTTC
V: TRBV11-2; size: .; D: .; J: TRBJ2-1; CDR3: CSSQQFNEQFF; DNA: TGTAGCAGCCAACAGTTTAATGAGCAGTTCTTC
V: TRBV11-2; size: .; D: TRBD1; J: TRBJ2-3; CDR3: CARRLPGQLTYTQYF; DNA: TGTGCCAGGAGACTACCGGGACAGTTGACATATACGCAGTATTTT
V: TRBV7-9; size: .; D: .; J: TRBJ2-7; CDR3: CASNLPTHRYEQHF; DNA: TGTGCCAGCAACCTCCCGACTCACCGCTACGAGCAGCACTTC
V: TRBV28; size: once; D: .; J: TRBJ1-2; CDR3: CANSTGRLVPRQDTNYGYTF; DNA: TGTGCCAACTCCACGGGCAGACTAGTTCCCCGTCAGGACACTAACTATGGCTACACCTTC
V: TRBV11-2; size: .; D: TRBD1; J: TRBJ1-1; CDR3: CANSTRDRGRNRWSNTEAFF; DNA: TGTGCCAACAGCACACGGGACAGGGGGCGCAACAGGTGGAGTAACACTGAAGCTTTCTTC
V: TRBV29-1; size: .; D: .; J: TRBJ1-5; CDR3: CSVVEPCNQPQHF; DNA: TGCAGCGTGGTTGAACCGTGCAACCAGCCCCAACATTTT
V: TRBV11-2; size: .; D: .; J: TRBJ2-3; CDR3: CASSPLTHTDTQYF; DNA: TGTGCCAGCAGCCCACTAACTCATACAGATACGCAGTACTTT
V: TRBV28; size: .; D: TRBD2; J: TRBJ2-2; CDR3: CASSLSGSGELLF; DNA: TGTGCCAGCAGTTTGAGCGGAAGCGGGGAGCTACTTTTT
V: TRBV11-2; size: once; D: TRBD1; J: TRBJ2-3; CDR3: CVRSLGGQGFFKDTQYF; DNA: TGTGTCAGAAGCTTAGGGGGACAGGGATTTTTCAAAGATACGCAGTATTTC
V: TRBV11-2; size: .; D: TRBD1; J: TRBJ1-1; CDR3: CTSSARDRWRKRWSSSEAFF; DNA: TGTACCAGCAGCGCTCGGGACAGGTGGCGCAAGAGGTGGAGTAGCTCTGAAGCTTTCTTT
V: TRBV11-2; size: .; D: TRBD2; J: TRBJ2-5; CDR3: CASSFWTSGSQQETQYF; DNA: TGTGCCAGCAGCTTCTGGACTAGCGGGAGCCAACAAGAGACCCAGTACTTC
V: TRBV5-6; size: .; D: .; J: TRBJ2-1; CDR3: CASSRLRGSLSEQFF; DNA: TGTGCCAGCAGCCGGCTACGGGGATCCCTAAGTGAGCAGTTCTTT
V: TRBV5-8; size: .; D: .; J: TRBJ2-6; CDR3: CASTMTGISGTNVLTF; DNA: TGTGCCAGCACCATGACGGGCATCTCTGGGACCAACGTCCTGACTTTC
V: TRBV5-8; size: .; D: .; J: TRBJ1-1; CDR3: CASGGVGHHTEAFF; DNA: TGTGCCAGCGGAGGAGTAGGTCACCACACTGAAGCTTTCTTT
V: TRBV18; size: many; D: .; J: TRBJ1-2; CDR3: CASSPPAGDGYTF; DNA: TGTGCCAGCTCACCACCGGCCGGGGATGGCTACACCTTC
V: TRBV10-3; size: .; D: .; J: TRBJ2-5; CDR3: CAISESATRQETEYF; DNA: TGTGCTATAAGTGAGTCGGCTACCAGACAAGAGACCGAGTACTTC
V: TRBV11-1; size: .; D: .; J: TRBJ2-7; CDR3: CASSLRDARSHEQYF; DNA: TGTGCCAGCAGCCTCCGGGACGCCCGTTCCCACGAGCAGTACTTC
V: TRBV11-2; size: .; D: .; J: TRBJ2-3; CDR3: CTSSPLADDTQYF; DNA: TGTACCAGTAGCCCGCTAGCAGACGATACGCAGTATTTT